The clone carrying this T cell receptor beta chain was detected ten times or more. TCRdb itself ran the 5' RACE reads through MiXCR, one entry per CDR3 protein. The data contain 10,000 to 13,000 distinct CDR3 sequences, 17% of them seen just once; the ten biggest clones take up about 3.8%. Tregs were sorted as CD4+CD25+CD127-/low cells. After removal of 0 bases from V and 6 bases from J, the junction contained 12 bases not matched to a gene. The CDR3 is made up of 18 amino acids. Germline values: CDR1 SGHRS, CDR2 YFSETQ. The V gene is TRBV5-1, the J gene TRBJ2-1; 10 bases are shared with TRBD2. Input material: Tregs sorted from a lymph node. The clonotype was recovered from a female donor with breast cancer. The CDR3 DNA is TGCGCCAGCAGCTTGGGGTCACTAGCGGGGCCCCTAACCAATGAGCAGTTCTTC. Its translation is CASSLGSLAGPLTNEQFF. Full variable domain (rest looked up from reference TRBV5-1 and TRBJ2-1): KAGVTQTPRYLIKTRGQQVTLSCSPISGHRSVSWYQQTPGQGLQFLFEYFSETQRNKGNFPGRFSGRQFSNSRSEMNVSTLELGDSALYLCASSLGSLAGPLTNEQFFGPGTRLTVL.